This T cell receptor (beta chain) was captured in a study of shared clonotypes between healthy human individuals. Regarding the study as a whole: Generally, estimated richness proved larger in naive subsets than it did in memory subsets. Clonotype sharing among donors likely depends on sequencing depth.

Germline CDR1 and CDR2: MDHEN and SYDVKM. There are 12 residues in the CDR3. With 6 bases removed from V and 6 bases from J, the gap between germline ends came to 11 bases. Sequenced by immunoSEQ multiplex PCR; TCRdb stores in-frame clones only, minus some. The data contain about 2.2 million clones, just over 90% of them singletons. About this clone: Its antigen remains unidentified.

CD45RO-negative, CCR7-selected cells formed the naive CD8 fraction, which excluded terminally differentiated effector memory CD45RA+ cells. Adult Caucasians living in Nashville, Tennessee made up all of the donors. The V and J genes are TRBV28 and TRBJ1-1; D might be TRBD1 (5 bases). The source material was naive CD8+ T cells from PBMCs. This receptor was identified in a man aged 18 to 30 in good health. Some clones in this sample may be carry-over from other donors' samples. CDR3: CASRGEGAEAFF. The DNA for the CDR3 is TGTGCCAGCAGGGGGGAAGGAGCTGAAGCTTTCTTT.